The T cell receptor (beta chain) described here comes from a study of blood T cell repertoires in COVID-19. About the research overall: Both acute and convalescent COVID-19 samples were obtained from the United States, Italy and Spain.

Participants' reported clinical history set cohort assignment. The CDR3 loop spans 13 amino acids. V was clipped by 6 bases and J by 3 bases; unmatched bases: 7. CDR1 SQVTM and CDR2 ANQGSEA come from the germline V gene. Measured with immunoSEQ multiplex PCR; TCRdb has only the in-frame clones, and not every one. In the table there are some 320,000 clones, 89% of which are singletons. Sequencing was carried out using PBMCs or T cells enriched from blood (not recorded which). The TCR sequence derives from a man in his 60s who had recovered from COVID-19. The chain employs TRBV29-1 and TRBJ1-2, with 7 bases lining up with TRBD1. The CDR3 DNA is TGCAGCGTCGCCCCGCAGGGGGACTATGGCTACACCTTC. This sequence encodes CSVAPQGDYGYTF.